The source of this T cell receptor beta chain is a study of PD-1 blockade in mismatch repair-deficient tumors. Study-wide results and caveats: Tumor-resident clones, often absent from pretreatment blood, expanded after pembrolizumab and then contracted.

The TCR-sequenced patients were a few responders to pembrolizumab. This table comes from immunoSEQ multiplex PCR, and its TCRdb copy is limited to in-frame clones, with some not included. This sample has more than 15,000 clones; roughly 84% occur once, and the top ten carry about 17%. This clone showed up just once. Its antigen remains unidentified. The V end was cut by 5 bases, the J end by 9 bases, with 5 bases between. Germline V gene sequence: CDR1 MNHEY, CDR2 SMNVEV (reference sequence). This CDR3 contains 10 residues. This TCR was sampled from an adult with mismatch repair-deficient cancer. The input for sequencing was PBMCs, taken before pembrolizumab treatment. J is TRBJ2-1 and V is TRBV27; no firm D call. CDR3 region: CASSNLEQFF. In DNA form, the CDR3 reads TGTGCCAGCAGTAACCTTGAGCAGTTCTTC.